These 10 T cell receptor beta chains were all obtained from the same sample, sequenced in a study of T cells in localized non-small cell lung cancer. This table comes from immunoSEQ multiplex PCR, and its TCRdb copy is limited to in-frame clones, with some not included. This sample has tens of thousands of clones, with more than 80% found just once. Sample: peripheral blood, taken before any cancer treatment. Receptors originate from a woman between 40 and 69 years old with stage I lung adenocarcinoma.

The chain recombines TRBV28 with TRBJ2-6, with D hard to call. The V end was cut by 1 base, the J end by 2 bases, with 3 bases between. This CDR3 has 14 residues. Germline V gene lookup returns CDR1 MDHEN and CDR2 SYDVKM. CDR3 protein: CASSLLTGANVLTF. The CDR3 region has the DNA TGTGCCAGCAGTTTATTGACTGGGGCCAACGTCCTGACTTTC.

The chain uses TRBV6-1 and TRBJ2-1; 10 nucleotides align to TRBD1. This CDR3 has 17 amino acids. V lost 1 base to trimming and J lost 5 bases; unmatched junction nucleotides: 8. CDR1 is MNHNS and CDR2 is SASEGT in the germline V gene. Written as DNA, the CDR3 is TGTGCCAGCAGTGAAGAATTCCGGACAGGGGGAGACAATGAGCAGTTCTTC. This encodes CASSEEFRTGGDNEQFF.

This chain links TRBV2 with TRBJ1-5; possibly TRBD1 for D (6 bases). CDR3 size: 15 residues. CDR1 and CDR2 from the germline V gene are SNHLY and FYNNEI. Deletions cut 1 base from V and 5 bases from J, with 12 bases between. This chain's CDR3 is CASSEEGGADQPQHF. As DNA, the CDR3 is TGTGCCAGCAGTGAAGAGGGGGGGGCAGATCAGCCCCAGCATTTT. Full variable domain (missing parts from reference TRBV2 and TRBJ1-5): EPEVTQTPSHQVTQMGQEVILRCVPISNHLYFYWYRQILGQKVEFLVSFYNNEISEKSEIFDDQFSVERPDGSNFTLKIRSTKLEDSAMYFCASSEEGGADQPQHFGDGTRLSIL.

This clone was seen only once. This chain links TRBV10-1 with TRBJ2-7, with 9 bases matching TRBD1. Germline V CDR1 and CDR2: WNHNN, SYGVQD (reference sequence). With V trimmed by 11 bases and J by 7 bases, 9 bases remained unmatched. The CDR3 is made up of 12 amino acids. The CDR3 DNA sequence: TGCGCCGCCGGGACAGGGCTCGAAGAGCAGTACTTC. Translated: CAAGTGLEEQYF.

The chain carries TRBV6-4 and TRBJ2-2; D gene unclear. In germline, CDR1 is MRHNA, CDR2 SNTAGT. Between the trimmed V and J ends, which lost 4 bases and 0 bases, there was a span of 3 bases. The CDR3 has 13 residues. CDR3 residues: CASSGTNTGELFF. In nucleotides, the CDR3 is TGTGCCAGCAGTGGTACGAACACCGGGGAGCTGTTTTTT.

This chain joins TRBV28 and TRBJ2-7; D is uncertain. Between the trimmed V and J ends, which lost 6 bases and 2 bases, there was a span of 11 bases. The germline CDR1 and CDR2 sequences are MDHEN and SYDVKM. This CDR3 comprises 13 residues. The CDR3 region is CASRRTIAYEQYF. The CDR3 DNA reads TGTGCCAGCAGACGGACCATAGCCTACGAGCAGTACTTC.

The chain employs TRBV30 and TRBJ1-1, with D possibly TRBD1 on 6 matching bases. V was trimmed by 3 bases and J by 2 bases, leaving 22 bases between them. The CDR3 is 17 residues long. Germline CDR1 and CDR2: GTSNPN and SVGIG (reference sequence). The CDR3, as DNA: TGTGCCTGGAGCCCGTTGGGAAGGGGGTCAGGAAACACTGAAGCTTTCTTT. Translating it yields CAWSPLGRGSGNTEAFF.

This chain joins TRBV4-3 and TRBJ2-7, with TRBD1 identical over 7 bases. The junction had 9 bases not matched to a gene; V was cut back by 3 bases and J by 7 bases. Per the germline V gene, CDR1 is LGHNA and CDR2 is YSLEER. This CDR3 comprises 14 residues. The CDR3 DNA is TGCGCCAGCAGCCACCTAGGGGGCGCGGGTGAGCAGTACTTC. This encodes CASSHLGGAGEQYF.

This sequence joins TRBV19 and TRBJ2-5, with TRBD1 identical over 8 bases. The CDR3 covers 14 residues. Germline CDR1 LNHDA, CDR2 SQIVND (reference sequence). The J segment lost 5 bases and the V segment lost 4 bases, leaving 6 bases of the junction unmatched. CDR3 protein: CASSKDRVSETQYF. DNA for the CDR3: TGTGCCAGTAGTAAGGACAGGGTTAGCGAGACCCAGTACTTC.

CDR3 protein: CASSDTGSYNEQFF. CDR3 nucleotides: TGTGCCAGCAGTGACACAGGGTCCTACAATGAGCAGTTCTTC. The chain employs TRBV6-6 and TRBJ2-1; D perhaps matches TRBD1 (6 bases). Per germline, CDR1 MNHNY and CDR2 SVGAGI (reference sequence). Trimming left V 5 bases short and J 1 base short, with 9 bases between. The CDR3 consists of 14 residues.